Presented here are 21 T cell receptor beta chains from one specimen sequenced in a study of CD8+CD57+ T cells in acquired aplastic anemia. The use of genomic DNA as template underpinned the TCR beta VDJ and CDR3 profiling. MiXCR, applied by TCRdb to the reads, yields one record per CDR3 protein. This table holds about 190,000 distinct CDR3 sequences, approximately 50% found once. In patients chosen for sequencing, flow cytometry had shown CD8+CD57+ cell expansion. Sequencing was performed on sorted CD4+, CD8+, or CD8+CD57+ T cells (not recorded which) from PBMCs. The receptors derive from a human donor with aplastic anemia.

This clonotype was seen at least ten times. J is TRBJ2-1 and V is TRBV15, with unresolved D. The CDR3 extends over 15 amino acids. Trimming removed 0 bases at V and 9 bases at J, with 15 bases between. Looked up from germline, CDR1 is LNHNV and CDR2 is YYDKDF (reference sequence). CDR3 residues: CATSRDRILTGEQFF. The CDR3 coding sequence is TGTGCCACCAGCAGAGATAGGATACTGACGGGTGAGCAGTTCTTC.

The chain has TRBV4-2 and TRBJ2-3; no firm D call. Per germline, CDR1 LGHNA and CDR2 YNFKEQ. The CDR3 contains 15 residues. Trimming took 4 bases from V and 7 from J, leaving 18 bases between them. This chain's CDR3 is CASSLDKAPGNTQYF. The CDR3 nucleotides are TGTGCCAGCAGCCTTGACAAGGCCCCCGGTAATACGCAGTATTTT.

Remarks on this clonotype: A much bigger clone sits one base away, suggesting this may be a read error. V usage is TRBV25-1 and J usage is TRBJ2-3; tentatively, D is TRBD2 (7 bases). The germline V gene encodes CDR1 MGHDK and CDR2 SYGVNS. The germline V and J ends were trimmed by 6 bases and 1 base, with 17 bases remaining between them. The CDR3 totals 16 residues. The CDR3 loop reads CASRGGRGRRTDTQYF. In nucleotides, the CDR3 is TGTGCCAGCAGGGGGGGGCGGGGGAGGCGCACAGATACGCAGTATTTT.

This clonotype was seen more than once but under ten times. The chain carries TRBV11-2 and TRBJ2-1; 9 positions match TRBD2. V shed 6 bases, J shed 1 base, and the junction held 7 bases outside the gene matches. CDR1 SGHAT and CDR2 FQNNGV come from the germline V gene. This CDR3 region has 16 residues. The CDR3 protein is CASSRRLAESYNEQFF. CDR3 DNA sequence: TGTGCCAGCAGTCGTAGACTAGCGGAATCCTACAATGAGCAGTTCTTC.

This clonotype has a handful of counts. This rearrangement joins TRBV4-3 to TRBJ2-4, with D possibly matching TRBD2 (6 bases). V was pared by 0 bases and J by 3 bases, with 12 bases between. CDR1 is LGHNA and CDR2 is YSLEER in the germline V gene. This CDR3 spans 16 amino acids. Here the CDR3 DNA reads TGCGCCAGCAGCCAAGATTTAGGAGGGAACAAAAACATTCAGTACTTC. Amino acid sequence: CASSQDLGGNKNIQYF.

J is TRBJ2-2 and V is TRBV4-2; D gene uncertain. V shed 0 bases and J shed 0 bases, with 14 bases lying between them. CDR3 length: 18 residues. Germline lookup yields CDR1 LGHNA and CDR2 YNFKEQ. The CDR3 sequence is CASSQEPSTPANTGELFF. The CDR3 DNA reads TGTGCCAGCAGCCAAGAACCTTCGACGCCTGCGAACACCGGGGAGCTGTTTTTT.

The count of this clonotype is one. The chain is built from TRBV29-1 and TRBJ2-1, with TRBD1 matching over 7 bases. The junction had 12 bases not matched to a gene; V was cut back by 7 bases and J by 9 bases. The CDR3 is 13 amino acids. Germline assignment: CDR1 SQVTM and CDR2 ANQGSEA. The CDR3 bases are TGCAGCGGATACAGGGGAGACGGGACTGAGCAGTTCTTC. As protein: CSGYRGDGTEQFF.

This clonotype was seen ten or more times. This chain links TRBV7-8 with TRBJ2-7, with 8 bases identical to TRBD1. Germline V gene lookup returns CDR1 SGHVS and CDR2 FQNEAQ. CDR3 length: 14 amino acids. The trim removed 5 bases at V and 6 bases at J, leaving 9 bases unmatched. DNA of the CDR3: TGTGCCAGCAGCCTCAGTCGACAGGGGCTCGAGCAGTACTTC. Its translation is CASSLSRQGLEQYF.

This clonotype was detected many times. V usage is TRBV24-1 and J usage is TRBJ1-2; D not certain. Germline V gene sequence: CDR1 KGHDR, CDR2 SFDVKD. Trimming pared 6 bases from V and 4 bases from J, leaving 11 bases between. The CDR3 length is 13 residues. The CDR3 region is CATSKGASYGYTF. DNA for the CDR3: TGTGCCACCAGTAAGGGAGCGAGCTATGGCTACACCTTC.

J is TRBJ2-7 and V is TRBV4-3; 9 bases are shared with TRBD1. Germline V lookup: CDR1 LGHNA, CDR2 YSLEER. The CDR3 consists of 18 residues. V trimming: 1 base; J trimming: 3 bases; junction bases outside the gene matches: 13. The CDR3 bases are TGCGCCAGCAGCCAAGCCCACCAGCACGGGACAGGGAGCTACGAGCAGTACTTC. Its translation is CASSQAHQHGTGSYEQYF.

This clonotype showed up many times. The chain joins TRBV3-1 to TRBJ2-7, with 10 nucleotides matching TRBD2. This CDR3 comprises 15 residues. The germline gives CDR1 LGHDT, CDR2 YNNKEL (reference sequence). Trimming took 4 bases from V and 2 from J; bases not matched to a gene: 5. CDR3 loop: CASSPRLAGPYEQYF. As DNA, the CDR3 is TGTGCCAGCAGCCCGAGACTAGCGGGCCCCTACGAGCAGTACTTC.

The chain combines TRBV7-3 with TRBJ1-1; D not resolved. Germline loops: CDR1 SGHTA, CDR2 FQGTGA. This CDR3 is built from 14 residues. Trimming stripped 6 bases from V and 1 base from J, with 12 bases between. The CDR3 DNA follows: TGTGCCAGCAGTATACCGGGAGAGAACACTGAAGCTTTCTTT. Translated: CASSIPGENTEAFF.

This clonotype was counted between two and nine times. The chain couples TRBV28 to TRBJ1-2; 7 nucleotides line up with TRBD1. V gave up 4 bases and J gave up 6 bases; unmatched junction bases: 8. This CDR3 spans 14 amino acids. CDR1 MDHEN and CDR2 SYDVKM come from the germline V gene. This chain's CDR3 is CASSSQDRINGYTF. CDR3 DNA: TGTGCCAGCAGTTCCCAGGACAGGATAAATGGCTACACCTTC.

The rearrangement uses TRBV15 and TRBJ1-5; tentative D call: TRBD1 (5 bases). The germline CDR1 and CDR2 sequences are LNHNV and YYDKDF (reference sequence). Between the trimmed V and J ends, which lost 0 bases and 11 bases, there was a span of 14 bases. The CDR3 covers 14 residues. CDR3 protein: CATSRDLAGRAQHF. DNA of the CDR3: TGTGCCACCAGCAGAGACCTAGCGGGACGGGCCCAGCATTTT.

This clonotype was detected ten times or more. The chain carries TRBV10-3 and TRBJ2-3; D is unresolved. Per the germline V gene, CDR1 is ENHRY and CDR2 is SYGVKD. The CDR3 sequence is 12 residues long. Trimming cost V 5 bases and J 0 bases, with 3 bases left between them. CDR3 nucleotides: TGTGCCATCAGTTCTAGCACAGATACGCAGTATTTT. Translated: CAISSSTDTQYF.

The genes are TRBV2 and TRBJ1-2; D is possibly TRBD1 (5 bases). Trimming shortened V by 0 bases and J by 8 bases, and 16 bases separated the two germline ends. Per germline, CDR1 SNHLY and CDR2 FYNNEI. The CDR3 loop spans 15 amino acids. The CDR3 loop reads CASSEARLGADGYTF. As DNA, the CDR3 is TGTGCCAGCAGTGAAGCGCGGTTAGGGGCTGACGGCTACACCTTC.

This clonotype was seen repeatedly, ten times or more. This chain joins TRBV7-2 and TRBJ2-7, with D perhaps TRBD2 (6 bases). Germline-derived CDR1 and CDR2 are SGHTA and FQGNSA. The CDR3 sequence is 15 residues long. V lost 3 bases, J lost 6 bases, and 18 bases lay in between. The CDR3 sequence: CASSFPRGLGSEQYF. CDR3 nucleotides: TGTGCCAGCAGCTTCCCGCGGGGCCTGGGGAGCGAGCAGTACTTC. The full variable domain, its missing parts supplied by reference TRBV7-2 and TRBJ2-7, is GAGVSQSPSNKVTEKGKDVELRCDPISGHTALYWYRQSLGQGLEFLIYFQGNSAPDKSGLPSDRFSAERTGGSVSTLTIQRTQQEDSAVYLCASSFPRGLGSEQYFGPGTRLTVT.

This sequence joins TRBV15 and TRBJ1-2, with a tentative D call TRBD1 (6 bases). CDR3 size: 14 residues. Deletions cut 0 bases from V and 7 bases from J, with 12 bases between. Germline CDR1 reads LNHNV; CDR2 reads YYDKDF (reference sequence). The CDR3 nucleotides are TGTGCCACCAGCAGAGAACAGGGAGCTCTTGGCTACACCTTC. It yields the protein CATSREQGALGYTF. Using reference TRBV15 and TRBJ1-2 for the parts outside the CDR3, the full variable domain is DAMVIQNPRYQVTQFGKPVTLSCSQTLNHNVMYWYQQKSSQAPKLLFHYYDKDFNNEADTPDNFQSRRPNTSFCFLDIRSPGLGDTAMYLCATSREQGALGYTFGSGTRLTVV.

The chain combines TRBV20-1 with TRBJ2-7, with 10 bases aligning to TRBD2. The CDR3 runs to 14 residues. The J segment lost 4 bases and the V segment lost 6 bases, leaving 9 bases of the junction unmatched. Germline assignment: CDR1 DFQATT and CDR2 SNEGSKA (reference sequence). CDR3 in amino acids: CSALGTSEAYEQYV. CDR3 nucleotides: TGCAGTGCCCTTGGGACTAGCGAAGCTTACGAGCAGTACGTC.

J is TRBJ2-7 and V is TRBV2; 9 nucleotides line up with TRBD2. This CDR3 region has 14 residues. The junction had 6 bases not matched to a gene; V was cut back by 5 bases and J by 4 bases. Germline V gives CDR1 SNHLY, CDR2 FYNNEI. This CDR3 reads CASSRLTSGYEQYF. The CDR3 coding sequence is TGTGCCAGCAGTCGCTTGACTAGCGGTTACGAGCAGTACTTC.

This sequence joins TRBV5-1 and TRBJ1-2, with TRBD1 as a possible D gene (5 bases). Germline V lookup: CDR1 SGHRS, CDR2 YFSETQ. The CDR3 runs 13 residues. V was clipped by 3 bases and J by 2 bases, with 8 bases between them. Here the CDR3 DNA reads TGCGCCAGCAGCTCACAGGAGAACTATGGCTACACCTTC. Its protein is CASSSQENYGYTF.